Listed below are T cell receptor beta chains from one sample, sequenced in a study of PD-L1 blockade in urothelial cancer. The assay was immunoSEQ multiplex PCR, and TCRdb's table has in-frame clones only and misses some. The sample holds tens of thousands of clones, under 90% seen once. The sequencing used PBMCs, collected around atezolizumab (anti-PD-L1) treatment. The source of these receptors is a man aged 55 to 70 with urothelial cancer. Both conserved end residues are part of each CDR3. The D gene is left open where the match is weak. Size is stated for part of the rows, as once, few or many counts, or as a class when the clone is expanded.

len	j_gene	v_gene	d_gene	abundance	CDR3aa	CDR3nt
16	TRBJ2-2	TRBV4-1	NA	NA	CASSQDGGVFAGELFF	TGCGCCAGCAGCCAAGATGGAGGGGTTTTCGCCGGGGAGCTGTTTTTT
11	TRBJ1-1	TRBV20-1	NA	NA	CSARGDTEAFF	TGCAGTGCTAGGGGAGACACTGAAGCTTTCTTT
14	TRBJ1-1	TRBV7-9	NA	NA	CASSSTTGQTEAFF	TGTGCCAGCAGCTCCACAACAGGGCAAACTGAAGCTTTCTTT
13	TRBJ2-7	TRBV28	NA	NA	CASSLGREHEQYF	TGTGCCAGCAGTTTGGGTAGGGAGCACGAGCAGTACTTC
15	TRBJ1-2	TRBV6-6	TRBD1	NA	CASSYSVGQGYGYTF	TGTGCCAGCAGTTACTCGGTCGGACAGGGTTATGGCTACACCTTC
18	TRBJ2-2	TRBV25-1	NA	NA	CASISSQLAAEHTGELFF	TGTGCCAGCATCTCCTCCCAATTGGCGGCAGAACACACCGGGGAGCTGTTTTTT
13	TRBJ2-7	TRBV4-1	NA	NA	CASSQRESYEQYF	TGCGCCAGCAGCCAAAGGGAGAGTTACGAGCAGTACTTC
16	TRBJ1-3	TRBV6-6	TRBD1	NA	CASLEGAHSSGNTIYF	TGTGCCAGCCTCGAGGGGGCGCATTCAAGTGGAAACACCATATATTTT
13	TRBJ1-3	TRBV6-1	NA	NA	CAGGKLRENTIYF	TGTGCCGGCGGTAAACTCAGGGAAAACACCATATATTTT
14	TRBJ1-2	TRBV7-9	NA	NA	CASSMSDKYYGYTF	TGTGCCAGCAGCATGAGTGATAAATACTATGGCTACACCTTC
15	TRBJ1-4	TRBV5-1	TRBD1	once	CASSLEGGGDEKLFF	TGCGCCAGCAGCTTGGAAGGGGGCGGGGATGAAAAACTGTTTTTT
14	TRBJ2-1	TRBV7-2	NA	NA	CASSPINSYNEQFF	TGTGCCAGCAGCCCCATCAATAGCTACAATGAGCAGTTCTTC
15	TRBJ1-2	TRBV19	TRBD1	NA	CASSADRGLNYGYTF	TGTGCCAGTAGTGCTGACAGGGGACTTAACTATGGCTACACCTTC
15	TRBJ2-1	TRBV5-1	NA	NA	CASSLFDYTYNEQFF	TGCGCCAGCAGCTTGTTCGACTACACCTACAATGAGCAGTTCTTC
16	TRBJ2-7	TRBV2	TRBD2	NA	CASSISAASGSYEQYF	TGTGCCAGCAGTATAAGCGCGGCTAGCGGGTCCTACGAGCAGTACTTC
12	TRBJ2-5	TRBV6-5	NA	NA	CAIKAAALTQYF	TGTGCCATCAAAGCGGCGGCTTTGACCCAGTACTTC
16	TRBJ1-6	TRBV11-3	TRBD1	NA	CASSDRTGGADSPLHF	TGTGCCAGCAGCGACCGAACAGGGGGCGCTGATTCACCCCTCCACTTT
17	TRBJ2-6	TRBV7-3	NA	NA	CASSLTLTGRGANVLTF	TGTGCCAGCAGCCTTACTCTAACAGGGCGCGGGGCCAACGTCCTGACTTTC
17	TRBJ2-3	TRBV4-2	TRBD2	NA	CASRPEPSGGASDTQYF	TGTGCCAGCAGACCAGAACCTAGCGGGGGGGCCTCAGATACGCAGTATTTT
14	TRBJ2-7	TRBV18	TRBD1	once	CASSPYRGPLEQYF	TGTGCCAGCTCACCCTACAGGGGACCCCTCGAGCAGTACTTC
13	TRBJ2-5	TRBV6-4	NA	NA	CASSAGSEETQYF	TGTGCCAGCAGTGCGGGGAGCGAAGAGACCCAGTACTTC
13	TRBJ2-7	TRBV5-1	NA	NA	CASSSGISYEQYF	TGCGCCAGCAGCTCAGGCATCTCCTACGAGCAGTACTTC
16	TRBJ2-5	TRBV28	TRBD1	NA	CASSYLLGTGGETQYF	TGTGCCAGCAGCTACCTCCTGGGGACAGGTGGAGAGACCCAGTACTTC
9	TRBJ1-2	TRBV30	NA	NA	CACGQPYTF	TGTGCCTGCGGACAGCCGTACACCTTC
14	TRBJ2-2	TRBV28	NA	NA	CASSLEVGAGELFF	TGTGCCAGCAGTTTAGAGGTCGGAGCCGGGGAGCTGTTTTTT
14	TRBJ2-2	TRBV19	NA	NA	CASSTGRTTGELFF	TGTGCCAGTAGTACGGGTCGTACCACCGGGGAGCTGTTTTTT
13	TRBJ1-1	TRBV11-2	NA	NA	CASSSGMNTEAFF	TGTGCCAGCAGCTCCGGGATGAACACTGAAGCTTTCTTT
19	TRBJ1-1	TRBV6-1	NA	NA	CASSGHRERGFFGNTEAFF	TGTGCCAGCAGTGGGCACAGGGAGCGGGGTTTCTTCGGCAACACTGAAGCTTTCTTT
15	TRBJ1-5	TRBV4-2	NA	NA	CASSPTPGGRQPQHF	TGTGCCAGCAGCCCTACCCCGGGGGGCAGGCAGCCCCAGCATTTT
16	TRBJ2-2	TRBV5-8	TRBD2	NA	CASSLGLAANTGELFF	TGTGCCAGCAGCCTTGGACTAGCGGCGAACACCGGGGAGCTGTTTTTT
17	TRBJ2-2	TRBV18	NA	once	CASSTQGRPLVTGELFF	TGTGCCAGCTCAACTCAGGGGCGTCCTTTGGTCACCGGGGAGCTGTTTTTT
14	TRBJ2-7	TRBV7-2	NA	NA	CASSFLDSFYEQYF	TGTGCCAGCAGCTTCCTCGACTCATTCTACGAGCAGTACTTC
14	TRBJ2-3	TRBV5-1	TRBD2	once	CASSLSGGTDTQYF	TGCGCCAGCAGCTTGAGCGGGGGCACAGATACGCAGTATTTT
15	TRBJ2-5	TRBV19	TRBD1	once	CASSPIGTVQETQYF	TGTGCCAGTAGTCCGATAGGGACAGTTCAAGAGACCCAGTACTTC
13	TRBJ1-5	TRBV19	NA	NA	CASSSTQGQPQHF	TGTGCCAGTAGTTCAACCCAGGGTCAGCCCCAGCATTTT
15	TRBJ2-7	TRBV28	TRBD2	NA	CASSPRGGGRYEQYF	TGTGCCAGCAGTCCCCGGGGTGGCGGGAGGTACGAGCAGTACTTC
13	TRBJ2-5	TRBV6-1	TRBD1	NA	CASRGQGEETQYF	TGTGCCAGCAGAGGACAGGGGGAAGAGACCCAGTACTTC
16	TRBJ2-3	TRBV10-1	NA	NA	CASSESMRDGTDTQYF	TGCGCCAGCAGTGAGTCCATGCGGGACGGGACAGATACGCAGTATTTT
17	TRBJ2-3	TRBV5-1	NA	NA	CATKPATYRLLTDTQYF	TGCGCCACCAAACCCGCAACGTACCGACTGCTCACAGATACGCAGTATTTT
13	TRBJ2-5	TRBV5-8	TRBD1	NA	CASLTDRAETQYF	TGTGCCAGCTTAACCGACAGGGCAGAGACCCAGTACTTC
14	TRBJ1-6	TRBV6-1	TRBD1	NA	CASSSDRDGSPLHF	TGTGCCAGCAGTTCGGACAGGGACGGTTCACCCCTCCACTTT
15	TRBJ2-3	TRBV10-2	TRBD2	NA	CASSEPGLARDAQYF	TGCGCCAGCAGTGAACCGGGACTAGCGAGAGACGCGCAGTATTTT
17	TRBJ1-6	TRBV2	NA	NA	CASSEAGHSSYNSPLHF	TGTGCCAGCAGTGAAGCGGGGCACAGCTCCTATAATTCACCCCTCCACTTT
13	TRBJ1-1	TRBV7-3	TRBD1	NA	CASSSRQGTEAFF	TGTGCCAGCAGCTCCCGACAGGGCACTGAAGCTTTCTTT
15	TRBJ2-5	TRBV5-6	TRBD1	few	CASSLVRGLVETQYF	TGTGCCAGCAGCTTGGTTAGGGGGCTTGTAGAGACCCAGTACTTC
14	TRBJ1-5	TRBV2	NA	few	CASSAWRNNQPQHF	TGTGCCAGCAGTGCGTGGCGGAACAATCAGCCCCAGCATTTT